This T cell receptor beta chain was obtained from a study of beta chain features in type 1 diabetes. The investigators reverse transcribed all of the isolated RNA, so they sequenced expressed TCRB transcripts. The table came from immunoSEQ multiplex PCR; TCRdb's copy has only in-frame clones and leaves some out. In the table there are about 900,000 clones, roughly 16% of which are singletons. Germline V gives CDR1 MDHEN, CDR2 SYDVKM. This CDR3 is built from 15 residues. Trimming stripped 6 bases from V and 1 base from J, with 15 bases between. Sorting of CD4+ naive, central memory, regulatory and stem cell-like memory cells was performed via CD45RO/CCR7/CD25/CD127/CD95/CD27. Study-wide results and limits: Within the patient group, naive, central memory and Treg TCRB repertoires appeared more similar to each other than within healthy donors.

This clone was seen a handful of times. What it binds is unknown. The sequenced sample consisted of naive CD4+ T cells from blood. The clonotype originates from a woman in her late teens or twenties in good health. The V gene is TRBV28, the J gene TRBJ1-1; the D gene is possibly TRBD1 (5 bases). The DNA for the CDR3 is TGTGCCAGCAGACGACTGGGACGGCAGAACACTGAAGCTTTCTTT. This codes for CASRRLGRQNTEAFF.